The 17 T cell receptor beta chains below were found in one sample sequenced in a study of somatic mutations in cytotoxic T cells in rheumatoid arthritis. Generated by immunoSEQ multiplex PCR, the TCRdb table keeps only in-frame clones and is missing some. The sample carries about 10,000 clones, 70% to 90% recorded once. What was sequenced was CD8+ T cells sorted from blood. These receptors were taken from an adult with rheumatoid arthritis.

This chain links TRBV30 with TRBJ2-6, with a possible D match to TRBD1 (5 bases). This CDR3 is built from 15 residues. CDR1 GTSNPN and CDR2 SVGIG come from the germline V gene (reference sequence). V lost 0 bases and J lost 2, with 8 bases in between. The CDR3 coding sequence is TGTGCCTGGAGTGTAGGCAGGGCTGGGGCCAACGTCCTGACTTTC. Amino acid sequence: CAWSVGRAGANVLTF.

This clone has a handful of counts. The rearrangement uses TRBV29-1 and TRBJ2-7; TRBD1 matches 9 bases. The germline CDR1 and CDR2 sequences are SQVTM and ANQGSEA. The trim removed 6 bases at V and 6 bases at J, leaving 9 bases unmatched. The CDR3 totals 13 residues. CDR3 DNA: TGCAGCGTGAAGGGACAGGGAATGGTCGAGCAGTACTTC. As protein: CSVKGQGMVEQYF.

The chain carries TRBV5-1 and TRBJ1-1; TRBD1 matches at 7 bases. Looked up from germline, CDR1 is SGHRS and CDR2 is YFSETQ. Germline trimming cut 5 bases from V and 3 bases from J; bases unmatched to any gene: 13. The CDR3 loop spans 16 amino acids. CDR3 amino acids: CASRPTGVLGDTEAFF. The CDR3 DNA reads as TGCGCCAGCAGACCTACAGGGGTGCTCGGGGACACTGAAGCTTTCTTT.

This clone was detected a few times. This sequence joins TRBV19 and TRBJ1-5; D not resolved. V was trimmed by 1 base and J by 6 bases, leaving 7 bases between them. The germline V gene has CDR1 LNHDA and CDR2 SQIVND (reference sequence). The CDR3 has 13 residues. In DNA, the CDR3 is TGTGCCAGTAGTATAGCCGTGGGTCAGCCCCAGCATTTT. As protein: CASSIAVGQPQHF.

This clone turned up a few times. The gene calls are TRBV19 and TRBJ2-7, with 7 bases matching TRBD1. Germline V lookup: CDR1 LNHDA, CDR2 SQIVND (reference sequence). The CDR3 is 16 residues long. V trimming: 5 bases; J trimming: 1 base; junction bases outside the gene matches: 11. The CDR3 nucleotides read TGTGCCAGTAGTCTAGGCCCGGGACAGAGTTCCTACGAGCAGTACTTC. Amino acids: CASSLGPGQSSYEQYF.

V is TRBV7-2 and J is TRBJ1-2; D is ambiguous. V was cut by 0 bases and J by 6 bases, with 11 bases left in between. The V gene's germline CDR1 is SGHTA and CDR2 FQGNSA. This CDR3 spans 14 amino acids. CDR3 coding DNA: TGTGCCAGCAGCTTAGCGACCGGGAAACATGGCTACACCTTC. It specifies CASSLATGKHGYTF.

The chain uses TRBV11-2 and TRBJ2-7; TRBD2 matches at 12 bases. The DNA end is a closer match to TRBJ2-1, so the J assignment may be wrong. Per germline, CDR1 SGHAT and CDR2 FQNNGV. This CDR3 is 18 amino acids long. For the CDR3, the DNA is TGTGCCAGCAGCTTCTTAGTACTAGCGGGGGGCCCGGCCAATGAGCAGTTCTTC. Translating gives CASSFLVLAGGPANEQFF.

The chain is built from TRBV27 and TRBJ2-3; 9 positions match TRBD2. The germline gives CDR1 MNHEY, CDR2 SMNVEV (reference sequence). The V and J ends lost 6 bases and 1 base, in that order; junction bases with no gene match: 2. This CDR3 has 14 amino acids. In DNA, the CDR3 is TGTGCCAGCAGCCTAGCGGGACGCACAGATACGCAGTATTTT. Residues: CASSLAGRTDTQYF.

V and J are TRBV7-3 and TRBJ1-2; possibly TRBD1 for D (5 bases). V was trimmed by 3 bases and J by 6 bases, leaving 8 bases between them. Looked up from germline, CDR1 is SGHTA and CDR2 is FQGTGA. The CDR3 is 12 residues long. The CDR3 sequence is CASSLQGNGYTF. The CDR3 DNA reads TGTGCCAGCAGCTTGCAGGGAAATGGCTACACCTTC.

The chain employs TRBV7-8 and TRBJ2-3; D is perhaps TRBD2 (5 bases). Germline values: CDR1 SGHVS, CDR2 FQNEAQ. There are 14 residues in the CDR3. Trimming took 2 bases from V and 2 from J, leaving 8 bases between them. This CDR3 is CASSLLEDTDTQYF. In DNA, the CDR3 is TGTGCCAGCAGCTTATTGGAGGACACAGATACGCAGTATTTT.

This chain connects TRBV4-3 to TRBJ2-1, with D tentatively TRBD2 (5 bases). There are 17 residues in the CDR3. CDR1 and CDR2 from the germline V gene are LGHNA and YSLEER. Between the trimmed V and J ends, which lost 4 bases and 1 base, there was a span of 17 bases. CDR3 DNA: TGCGCCAGCAGCCCCGGAGTAAGGACTCGTTCCTACAATGAGCAGTTCTTC. Its protein product is CASSPGVRTRSYNEQFF.

This clone is judged medium-sized. The chain uses TRBV11-2 and TRBJ2-6; D possibly corresponds to TRBD1 (5 bases). Trimming stripped 3 bases from V and 0 bases from J, with 12 bases between. This CDR3 is built from 17 residues. The germline CDR1 and CDR2 sequences are SGHAT and FQNNGV. In nucleotides, the CDR3 is TGTGCCAGCAGCTTCGGACACTCGAGCTCTGGGGCCAACGTCCTGACTTTC. It yields the protein CASSFGHSSSGANVLTF.

The chain carries TRBV7-9 and TRBJ2-1; maybe TRBD2 (5 bases). Germline CDR1 is SEHNR and CDR2 is FQNEAQ (reference sequence). Trimming removed 4 bases at V and 4 bases at J, with 11 bases between. This CDR3 is built from 14 residues. The CDR3 protein is CASSSGYGYNEQFF. For the CDR3, the DNA is TGTGCCAGCAGCTCGGGGTATGGATACAATGAGCAGTTCTTC.

The chain is built from TRBV14 and TRBJ2-3, with D unresolved. Germline V gene sequence: CDR1 SGHDN, CDR2 FVKESK. CDR3 length: 13 residues. V was clipped by 4 bases and J by 6 bases, with 11 bases between them. Here the CDR3 DNA reads TGTGCCAGCAGCCTACCCGCCGCCGATACGCAGTATTTT. It is translated as CASSLPAADTQYF.

This clone was seen only once. The V gene is TRBV7-2, the J gene TRBJ2-1; 10 bases agree with TRBD2. The CDR3 is made up of 15 amino acids. The V and J ends lost 2 bases and 10 bases, in that order; junction bases with no gene match: 8. CDR1 and CDR2 (germline): SGHTA, FQGNSA. The CDR3 sequence: CASSLLAGAPGEQFF. The CDR3 nucleotides read TGTGCCAGCAGCTTACTAGCGGGGGCCCCCGGCGAGCAGTTCTTC.

The chain is built from TRBV5-1 and TRBJ2-1; 11 bases match TRBD2. The germline V gene has CDR1 SGHRS and CDR2 YFSETQ. The junction had 4 bases not matched to a gene; V was cut back by 4 bases and J by 1 base. This CDR3 contains 16 residues. The CDR3 protein is CASSPLAGGSYNEQFF. The DNA for the CDR3 is TGCGCCAGCAGCCCCTTAGCGGGGGGGTCCTACAATGAGCAGTTCTTC.

The chain uses TRBV12-5 and TRBJ2-1, with D perhaps TRBD2 (7 bases). Germline CDR1 and CDR2: LGHNT and FRNRAP. V shed 2 bases and J shed 8 bases, with 16 bases lying between them. CDR3 size: 15 residues. CDR3: CASGLNAGAPDEQFF. The CDR3 bases are TGTGCTAGTGGTTTGAACGCGGGGGCCCCCGATGAGCAGTTCTTC.